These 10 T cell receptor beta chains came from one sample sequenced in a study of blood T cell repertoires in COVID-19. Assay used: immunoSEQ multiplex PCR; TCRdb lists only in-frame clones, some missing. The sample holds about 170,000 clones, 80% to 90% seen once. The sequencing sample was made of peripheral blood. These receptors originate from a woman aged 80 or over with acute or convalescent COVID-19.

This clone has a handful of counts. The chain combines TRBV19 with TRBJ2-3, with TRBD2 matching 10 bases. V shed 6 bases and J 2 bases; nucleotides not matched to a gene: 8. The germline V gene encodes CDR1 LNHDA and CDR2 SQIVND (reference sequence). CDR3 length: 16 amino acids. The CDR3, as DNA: TGTGCCAGTAGAGGGGGGCTAGCGGGAGCCACAGATACGCAGTATTTT. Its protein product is CASRGGLAGATDTQYF.

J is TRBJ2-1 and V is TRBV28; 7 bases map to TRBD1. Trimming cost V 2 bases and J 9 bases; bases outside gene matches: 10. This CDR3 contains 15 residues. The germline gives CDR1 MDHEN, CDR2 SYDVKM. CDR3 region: CASSLMLGGRSEQFF. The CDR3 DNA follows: TGTGCCAGCAGTTTAATGCTAGGGGGCCGCAGTGAGCAGTTCTTC.

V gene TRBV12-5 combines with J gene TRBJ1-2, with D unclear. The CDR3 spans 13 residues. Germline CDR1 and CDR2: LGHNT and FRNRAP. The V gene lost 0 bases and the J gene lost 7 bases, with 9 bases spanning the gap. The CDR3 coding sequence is TGTGCTAGTGGTTTGGTACTCGGGGTTGGCTACACCTTC. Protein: CASGLVLGVGYTF.

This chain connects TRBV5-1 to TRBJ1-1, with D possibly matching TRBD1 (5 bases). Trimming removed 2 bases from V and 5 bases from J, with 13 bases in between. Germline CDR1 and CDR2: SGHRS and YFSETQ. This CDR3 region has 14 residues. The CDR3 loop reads CASSLGVGGTEAFF. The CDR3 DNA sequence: TGCGCCAGCAGCTTAGGGGTCGGTGGAACTGAAGCTTTCTTT.

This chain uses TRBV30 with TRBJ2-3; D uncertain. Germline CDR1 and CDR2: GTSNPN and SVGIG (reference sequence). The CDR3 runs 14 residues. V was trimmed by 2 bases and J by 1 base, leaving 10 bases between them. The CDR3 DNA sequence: TGTGCCTGGAGTCATGGGCGAGGCACAGATACGCAGTATTTT. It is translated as CAWSHGRGTDTQYF.

The CDR3 DNA sequence: TGTGCCAGCAGCATATTAGAGGGCTACAATGAGCAGTTCTTC. This codes for CASSILEGYNEQFF. The chain employs TRBV5-6 and TRBJ2-1; D might be TRBD2 (5 bases). There are 14 residues in the CDR3. Germline V CDR1 and CDR2: SGHDT, YYEEEE. V gave up 4 bases and J gave up 3 bases, with 11 bases separating them.

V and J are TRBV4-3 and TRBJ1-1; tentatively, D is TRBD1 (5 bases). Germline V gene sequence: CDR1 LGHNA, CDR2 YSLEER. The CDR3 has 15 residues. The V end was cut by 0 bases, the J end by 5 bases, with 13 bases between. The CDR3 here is CASSQDQGGSTEAFF. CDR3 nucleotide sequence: TGCGCCAGCAGCCAAGACCAGGGCGGGAGTACTGAAGCTTTCTTT.

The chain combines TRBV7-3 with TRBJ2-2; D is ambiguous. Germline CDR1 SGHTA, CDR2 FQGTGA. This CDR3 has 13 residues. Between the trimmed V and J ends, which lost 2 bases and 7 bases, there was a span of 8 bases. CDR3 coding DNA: TGTGCCAGCAGCTTAGTGTCCGTCGGGGAGCTGTTTTTT. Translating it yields CASSLVSVGELFF.

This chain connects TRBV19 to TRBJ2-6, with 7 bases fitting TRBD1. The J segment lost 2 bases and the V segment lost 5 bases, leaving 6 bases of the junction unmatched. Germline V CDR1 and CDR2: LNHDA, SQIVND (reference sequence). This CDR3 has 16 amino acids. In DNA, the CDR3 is TGTGCCAGTAGTCGGCGAGGGGGCGCTGGGGCCAACGTCCTGACTTTC. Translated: CASSRRGGAGANVLTF.

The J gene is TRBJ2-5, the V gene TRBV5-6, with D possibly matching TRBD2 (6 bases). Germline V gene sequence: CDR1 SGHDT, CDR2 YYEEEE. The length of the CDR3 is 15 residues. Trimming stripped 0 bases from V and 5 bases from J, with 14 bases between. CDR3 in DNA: TGTGCCAGCAGCTTGGGGGGGACTTTCTGGGAGACCCAGTACTTC. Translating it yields CASSLGGTFWETQYF.